The 16 T cell receptor beta chains below were found in one sample sequenced in a study of T-cell memory formation after mild COVID-19. TCRdb re-called the 5' RACE reads through MiXCR, storing one row per CDR3 protein. The sample lists roughly 310,000 distinct CDR3 sequences; about 16% were seen once. Sequenced input: PBMCs or a T cell subset sorted from them (not recorded which). The receptors were sampled from a man between 18 and 35 years old who had mild COVID-19 (a few samples of this study predate the infection). Cell type and time point are not known.

The chain combines TRBV27 with TRBJ1-3; D is uncertain. CDR3 length: 15 residues. CDR1 and CDR2 from the germline V gene are MNHEY and SMNVEV (reference sequence). Between the trimmed V and J ends, which lost 3 bases and 0 bases, there was a span of 9 bases. CDR3 nucleotide sequence: TGTGCCAGCAGTTTTTCAGTGGACTCTGGAAACACCATATATTTT. It specifies CASSFSVDSGNTIYF.

The chain joins TRBV7-9 to TRBJ2-5, with no clear D. There are 13 residues in the CDR3. With 2 bases removed from V and 2 bases from J, the gap between germline ends came to 6 bases. Germline CDR1 is SEHNR and CDR2 is FQNEAQ (reference sequence). CDR3 nucleotides: TGTGCCAGCAGCTTATACAGTCAAGAGACCCAGTACTTC. Translated: CASSLYSQETQYF.

This clonotype was counted a few times. The chain has TRBV20-1 and TRBJ2-4, with no clear D. Germline V lookup: CDR1 DFQATT, CDR2 SNEGSKA (reference sequence). The CDR3 covers 11 residues. The germline V and J ends were trimmed by 1 base and 7 bases, with 5 bases remaining between them. The CDR3: CSARGANIQYF. The CDR3 region has the DNA TGCAGTGCTAGAGGGGCTAACATTCAGTACTTC.

The chain is built from TRBV18 and TRBJ2-1; tentatively, D is TRBD1 or TRBD2 (5 bases each). Germline CDR1 reads KGHSH; CDR2 reads LQKENI. Deletions cut 3 bases from V and 6 bases from J, with 15 bases between. CDR3 length: 15 residues. The CDR3 nucleotides are TGTGCCAGCTCACCGGACTTACAGGCTATCAATGAGCAGTTCTTC. Its protein is CASSPDLQAINEQFF.

This clonotype was detected many times. This sequence joins TRBV3-1 and TRBJ2-3; D possibly corresponds to TRBD1 (5 bases). Germline-derived CDR1 and CDR2 are LGHDT and YNNKEL (reference sequence). Trimming cost V 1 base and J 2 bases, with 7 bases left between them. The CDR3 extends over 14 amino acids. Written as DNA, the CDR3 is TGTGCCAGCAGCCAAGTAGGGGACACAGATACGCAGTATTTT. It encodes CASSQVGDTDTQYF.

This clonotype was counted only a few times. This chain uses TRBV6-4 with TRBJ2-2, with D possibly TRBD1 on 5 matching bases. Trimming took off 8 bases at V and 4 bases at J, with 20 bases between the two ends. This CDR3 comprises 16 residues. CDR1 MRHNA and CDR2 SNTAGT come from the germline V gene. The CDR3 region is CASSSKAGWSTGELFF. The CDR3 bases are TGTGCCAGCTCTTCTAAGGCAGGGTGGAGCACCGGGGAGCTGTTTTTT.

The sample holds one count of this clonotype. The rearrangement links TRBV6-2 or TRBV6-3 to TRBJ2-5; D gene unclear. The germline CDR1 and CDR2 sequences are MNHEY and SVGEGT. V was clipped by 6 bases and J by 7 bases, with 21 bases between them. This CDR3 contains 15 residues. The chain's CDR3 is CASSATAVPPATQYF. CDR3 nucleotide sequence: TGTGCCAGCAGCGCCACCGCGGTACCGCCGGCGACCCAGTACTTC.

The rearrangement joins TRBV18 to TRBJ1-1; 7 nucleotides align to TRBD1. Germline CDR1 is KGHSH and CDR2 is LQKENI. V trimming: 5 bases; J trimming: 3 bases; junction bases outside the gene matches: 6. The CDR3 is 14 residues long. The CDR3 spells CASSFRDRDTEAFF. CDR3 sequence (DNA): TGTGCCAGCTCATTCCGGGACAGAGACACTGAAGCTTTCTTT.

This clonotype was seen a few times. In DNA form, the CDR3 reads TGTGCCAGCACCGAACGCCGGGACACTGGCACAGATACGCAGTATTTT. Protein product: CASTERRDTGTDTQYF. This chain connects TRBV6-6 to TRBJ2-3; TRBD1 is a possible D gene (6 bases). The CDR3 runs 16 residues. Germline loops: CDR1 MNHNY, CDR2 SVGAGI (reference sequence). V shed 7 bases and J shed 1 base, with 18 bases lying between them.

A few counts support this clonotype. V usage is TRBV18 and J usage is TRBJ2-7, with 8 bases matching TRBD1. After removal of 3 bases from V and 7 bases from J, the junction contained 8 bases not matched to a gene. This CDR3 is built from 14 residues. Germline V CDR1 and CDR2: KGHSH, LQKENI. The CDR3 DNA reads TGTGCCAGCTCACCTTTGGACAGGGTTGAGGAGCAGTACGTC. This encodes CASSPLDRVEEQYV.

This clonotype was seen a handful of times. J is TRBJ2-1 and V is TRBV6-2 or TRBV6-3; 9 nucleotides agree with TRBD2. The V segment lost 0 bases and the J segment 4 bases; nucleotides outside the gene matches: 10. CDR1 and CDR2 (germline): MNHEY, SVGEGT. This CDR3 has 18 residues. This chain's CDR3 is CASSYSRYRGGDYNEQFF. Written as DNA, the CDR3 is TGTGCCAGCAGTTACTCGAGATACCGCGGGGGGGATTACAATGAGCAGTTCTTC.

This sequence joins TRBV6-6 and TRBJ1-3; maybe TRBD1 (5 bases). This CDR3 has 15 amino acids. Trimming stripped 0 bases from V and 3 bases from J, with 9 bases between. The germline V gene has CDR1 MNHNY and CDR2 SVGAGI (reference sequence). In DNA, the CDR3 is TGTGCCAGCAGTTACTCCGGGGCAAGTGGAAACACCATATATTTT. Translation gives CASSYSGASGNTIYF.

The table lists this clonotype with a few counts. The rearrangement joins TRBV5-1 to TRBJ2-2; the match to TRBD1 covers 7 bases. V gave up 2 bases and J gave up 1 base; unmatched junction bases: 5. In germline, CDR1 is SGHRS, CDR2 YFSETQ. The CDR3 contains 16 residues. For the CDR3, the DNA is TGCGCCAGCAGCTTTTCCGGGACAGTGAACACCGGGGAGCTGTTTTTT. It translates to CASSFSGTVNTGELFF.

The rearrangement joins TRBV7-9 to TRBJ1-1; TRBD1 is a possible D gene (5 bases). CDR1 is SEHNR and CDR2 is FQNEAQ in the germline V gene (reference sequence). The CDR3 has 11 amino acids. V was clipped by 5 bases and J by 11 bases, with 12 bases between them. The CDR3: CASSPSGVAFF. The CDR3 region has the DNA TGTGCCAGCAGCCCCTCGGGGGTGGCTTTCTTT.

The genes are TRBV12-3 or TRBV12-4 and TRBJ1-1; D remains unclear. This CDR3 spans 12 amino acids. The V end lost 4 bases, the J end lost 4 bases, and 7 bases lay between the germline ends. DNA for the CDR3: TGTGCCAGCAGTTACAGTCGCACTGAAGCTTTCTTT. This sequence encodes CASSYSRTEAFF.

There are a few counts of this clonotype. The V and J genes are TRBV7-2 and TRBJ1-4; D unclear. Germline lookup yields CDR1 SGHTA and CDR2 FQGNSA. The CDR3 extends over 15 amino acids. V gave up 1 base and J gave up 8 bases, with 14 bases separating them. The CDR3 reads CASSLEAAQAEKLFF. The CDR3 bases are TGTGCCAGCAGCTTAGAAGCCGCCCAAGCGGAAAAACTGTTTTTT.